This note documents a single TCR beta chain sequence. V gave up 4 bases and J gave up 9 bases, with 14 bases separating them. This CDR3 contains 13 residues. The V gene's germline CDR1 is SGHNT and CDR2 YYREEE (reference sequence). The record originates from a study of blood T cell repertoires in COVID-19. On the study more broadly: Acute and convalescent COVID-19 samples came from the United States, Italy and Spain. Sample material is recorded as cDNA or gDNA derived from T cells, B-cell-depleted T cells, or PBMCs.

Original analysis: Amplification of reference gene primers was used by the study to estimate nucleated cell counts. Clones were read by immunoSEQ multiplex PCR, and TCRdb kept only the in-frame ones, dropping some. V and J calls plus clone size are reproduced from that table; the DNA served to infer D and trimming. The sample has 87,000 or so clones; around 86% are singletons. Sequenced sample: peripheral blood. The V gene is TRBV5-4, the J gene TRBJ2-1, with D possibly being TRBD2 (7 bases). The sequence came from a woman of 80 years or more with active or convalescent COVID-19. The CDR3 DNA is TGTGCCAGCAGCCCCGAGGGGGGGGGTGAGCAGTTCTTC. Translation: CASSPEGGGEQFF.